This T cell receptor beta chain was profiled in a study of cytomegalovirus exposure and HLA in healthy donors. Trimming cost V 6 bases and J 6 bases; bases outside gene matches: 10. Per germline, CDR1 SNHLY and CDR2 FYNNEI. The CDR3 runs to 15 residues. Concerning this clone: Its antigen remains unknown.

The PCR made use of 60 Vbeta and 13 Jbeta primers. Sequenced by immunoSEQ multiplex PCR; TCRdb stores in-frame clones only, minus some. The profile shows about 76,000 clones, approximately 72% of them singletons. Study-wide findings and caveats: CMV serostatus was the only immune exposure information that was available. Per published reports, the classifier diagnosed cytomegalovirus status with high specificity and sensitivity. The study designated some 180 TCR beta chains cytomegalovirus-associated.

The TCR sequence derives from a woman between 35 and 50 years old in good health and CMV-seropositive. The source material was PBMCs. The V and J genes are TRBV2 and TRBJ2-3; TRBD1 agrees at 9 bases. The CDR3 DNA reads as TGTGCCAGCAGCGGAAGACAGGGGGGGTCTGATACGCAGTATTTT. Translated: CASSGRQGGSDTQYF.